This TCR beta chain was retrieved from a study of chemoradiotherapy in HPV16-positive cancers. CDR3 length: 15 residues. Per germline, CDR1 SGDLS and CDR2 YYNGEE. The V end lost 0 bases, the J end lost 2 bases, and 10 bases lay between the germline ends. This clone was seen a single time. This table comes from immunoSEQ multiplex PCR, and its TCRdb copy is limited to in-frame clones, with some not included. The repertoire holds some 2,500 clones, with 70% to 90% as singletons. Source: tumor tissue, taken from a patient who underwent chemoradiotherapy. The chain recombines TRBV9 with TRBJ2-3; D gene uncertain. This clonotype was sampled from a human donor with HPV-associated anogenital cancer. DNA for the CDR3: TGTGCCAGCAGCGTAGTCGATCAGCTCACAGATACGCAGTATTTT. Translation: CASSVVDQLTDTQYF.